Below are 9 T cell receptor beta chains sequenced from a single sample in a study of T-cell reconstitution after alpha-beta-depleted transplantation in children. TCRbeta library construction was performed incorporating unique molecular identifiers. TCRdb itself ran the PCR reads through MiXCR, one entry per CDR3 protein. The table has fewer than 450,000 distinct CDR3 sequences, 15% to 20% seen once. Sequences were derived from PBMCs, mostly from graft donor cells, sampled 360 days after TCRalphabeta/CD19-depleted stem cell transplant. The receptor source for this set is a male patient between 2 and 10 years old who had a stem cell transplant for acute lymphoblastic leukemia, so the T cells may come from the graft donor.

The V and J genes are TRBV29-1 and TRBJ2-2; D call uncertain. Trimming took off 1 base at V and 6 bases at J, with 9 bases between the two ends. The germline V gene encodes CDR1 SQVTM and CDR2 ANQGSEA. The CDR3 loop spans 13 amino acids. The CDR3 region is CSVEGPVSGELFF. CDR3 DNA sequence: TGCAGCGTTGAAGGGCCAGTATCCGGGGAGCTGTTTTTT.

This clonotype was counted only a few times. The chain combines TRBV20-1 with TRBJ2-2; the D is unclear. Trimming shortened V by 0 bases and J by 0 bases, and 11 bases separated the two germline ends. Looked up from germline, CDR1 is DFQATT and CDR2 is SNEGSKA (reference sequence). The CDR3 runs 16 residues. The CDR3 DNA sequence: TGCAGTGCTAGAGACCCTAGACGGCCGAACACCGGGGAGCTGTTTTTT. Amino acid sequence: CSARDPRRPNTGELFF.

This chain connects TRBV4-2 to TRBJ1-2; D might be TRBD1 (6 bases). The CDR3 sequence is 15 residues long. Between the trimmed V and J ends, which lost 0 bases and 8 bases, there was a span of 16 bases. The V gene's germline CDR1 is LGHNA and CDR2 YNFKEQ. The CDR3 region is CASSQDQYGGRGYTF. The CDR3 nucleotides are TGTGCCAGCAGCCAAGATCAATACGGGGGCAGGGGCTACACCTTC.

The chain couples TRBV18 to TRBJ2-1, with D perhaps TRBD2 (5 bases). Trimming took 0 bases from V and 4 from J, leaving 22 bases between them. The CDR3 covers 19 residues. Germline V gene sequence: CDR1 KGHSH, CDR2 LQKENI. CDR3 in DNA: TGTGCCAGCTCACCACCGTATTTTGGCATAGGCTCGGGGTACAATGAGCAGTTCTTC. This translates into CASSPPYFGIGSGYNEQFF.

CDR3 nucleotide sequence: TGTGCCAGCAGTTCGACGGTCGAAGAGACCCAGTACTTC. It encodes CASSSTVEETQYF. This chain links TRBV11-2 with TRBJ2-5; unclear D gene. Germline CDR1 and CDR2: SGHAT and FQNNGV. V lost 6 bases and J 3 bases, leaving 11 bases between the germline ends. The CDR3 consists of 13 residues.

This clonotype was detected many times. Here the CDR3 DNA reads TGCGCCAGCAGCCAAAGCATCCCCAACAGGGTTCCCTACGAGCAGTACTTC. Translated, it gives CASSQSIPNRVPYEQYF. The chain combines TRBV4-3 with TRBJ2-7, with D possibly matching TRBD1 (6 bases). CDR3 length equals 17 residues. Germline V CDR1 and CDR2: LGHNA, YSLEER. Trimming took 2 bases from V and 2 from J, leaving 19 bases between them.

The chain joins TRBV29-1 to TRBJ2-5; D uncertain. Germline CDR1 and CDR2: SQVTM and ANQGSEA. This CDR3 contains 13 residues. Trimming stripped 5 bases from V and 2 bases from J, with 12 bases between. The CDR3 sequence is CSVLPASQETQYF. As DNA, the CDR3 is TGCAGCGTTTTGCCAGCCTCTCAAGAGACCCAGTACTTC.

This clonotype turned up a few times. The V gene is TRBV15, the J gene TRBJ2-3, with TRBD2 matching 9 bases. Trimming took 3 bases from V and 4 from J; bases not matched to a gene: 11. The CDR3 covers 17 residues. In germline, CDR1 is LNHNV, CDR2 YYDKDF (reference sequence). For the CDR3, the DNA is TGTGCCACCAGCAGCCTAATCAGCGGGAGGTCCCCAGATACGCAGTATTTT. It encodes CATSSLISGRSPDTQYF.

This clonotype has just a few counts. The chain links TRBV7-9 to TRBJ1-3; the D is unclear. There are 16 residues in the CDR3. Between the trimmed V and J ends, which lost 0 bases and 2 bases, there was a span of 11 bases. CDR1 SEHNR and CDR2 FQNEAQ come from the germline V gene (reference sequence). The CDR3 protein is CASSLAWRETGNTIYF. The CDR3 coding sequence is TGTGCCAGCAGCTTAGCGTGGAGGGAGACTGGAAACACCATATATTTT.